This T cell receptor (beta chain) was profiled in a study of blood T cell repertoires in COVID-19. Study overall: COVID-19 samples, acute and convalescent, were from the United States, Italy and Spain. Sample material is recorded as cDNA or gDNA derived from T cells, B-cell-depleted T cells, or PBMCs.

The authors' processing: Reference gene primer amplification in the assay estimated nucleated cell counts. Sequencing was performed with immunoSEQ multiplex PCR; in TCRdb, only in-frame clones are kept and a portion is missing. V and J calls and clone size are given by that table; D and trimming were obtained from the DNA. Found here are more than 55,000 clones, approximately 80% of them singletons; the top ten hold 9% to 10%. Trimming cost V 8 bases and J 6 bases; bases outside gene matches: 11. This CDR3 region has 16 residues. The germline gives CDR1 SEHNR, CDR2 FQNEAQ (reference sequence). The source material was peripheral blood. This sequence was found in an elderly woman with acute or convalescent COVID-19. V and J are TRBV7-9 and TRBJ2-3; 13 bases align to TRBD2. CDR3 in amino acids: CASLVTLAGGSDTQYF. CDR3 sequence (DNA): TGTGCCAGCTTGGTCACACTAGCGGGGGGGTCTGATACGCAGTATTTT. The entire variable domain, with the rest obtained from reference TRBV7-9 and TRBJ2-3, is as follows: DTGVSQNPRHKITKRGQNVTFRCDPISEHNRLYWYRQTLGQGPEFLTYFQNEAQLEKSRLLSDRFSAERPKGSFSTLEIQRTEQGDSAMYLCASLVTLAGGSDTQYFGPGTRLTVL.